Below, 5 T cell receptor beta chains from the same sample are listed, as sequenced in a study of T cell repertoires in aging, cancer and after chemotherapy. A mixed TRB-A/B primer pool amplified rearranged TRB by multiplex touch-down PCR. TCRdb redid the calling of the multiplex PCR reads with MiXCR, one entry per CDR3 protein. This sample has around 1,200 distinct CDR3 sequences, with about 30% found just once. The template was genomic DNA from peripheral blood, not RNA. Sequencing was carried out using blood. The receptors here all came from a human donor with a solid tumor.

This clonotype is labeled as large (0.1 to 1%). The chain uses TRBV6-5 and TRBJ2-1; TRBD2 aligns across 8 bases. Looked up from germline, CDR1 is MNHEY and CDR2 is SVGAGI. V shed 6 bases, J shed 6 bases, and the junction held 10 bases outside the gene matches. CDR3 length: 15 amino acids. In nucleotides, the CDR3 is TGTGCCAGCAGCCTCAGTCGCGGGAGGTCCAATGAGCAGTTCTTC. It specifies CASSLSRGRSNEQFF.

This clonotype occurred once. With a much larger clone just one base away, this may be a read error. V usage is TRBV6-6 and J usage is TRBJ2-7; possibly TRBD1 for D (6 bases). From germline, CDR1 is MNHNY and CDR2 SVGAGI (reference sequence). Deletions cut 6 bases from V and 2 bases from J, with 11 bases between. The CDR3 runs to 13 residues. The CDR3 spells CASRPRDTYEQYF. The DNA of the CDR3 is TGTGCCAGCAGGCCCCGGGACACCTACGAGCAGTACTTC.

This clonotype is termed hyperexpanded. CDR3: CSVRESSTDTQYF. DNA of the CDR3: TGCAGCGTCAGGGAATCTAGCACAGATACGCAGTATTTT. The chain recombines TRBV29-1 with TRBJ2-3; TRBD1 is a possible D gene (5 bases). Germline V CDR1 and CDR2: SQVTM, ANQGSEA. This CDR3 comprises 13 residues. With 6 bases removed from V and 0 bases from J, the gap between germline ends came to 10 bases.

To note about this clonotype: Being one base from a much bigger clone, this may be a read error. This chain links TRBV11-1 with TRBJ2-2, with D hard to call. The length of the CDR3 is 13 residues. Germline V CDR1 and CDR2: SGHAT, FQDESV (reference sequence). Here the CDR3 DNA reads TGTGACAGCAGCCGAGCTGCGACCGGGGAGCTGTTTTTT. Its translation is CDSSRAATGELFF. Variable domain in full (rest from reference TRBV11-1 and TRBJ2-2): EAEVAQSPRYKITEKSQAVAFWCDPISGHATLYWYRQILGQGPELLVQFQDESVVDDSQLPKDRFSAERLKGVDSTLKIQPAELGDSAMYLCDSSRAATGELFFGEGSRLTVL.

The chain recombines TRBV6-2 or TRBV6-3 with TRBJ2-7; no clear D. CDR3 length: 13 amino acids. V was pared by 4 bases and J by 5 bases, with 12 bases between. CDR1 and CDR2 (germline): MNHEY, SVGEGT. CDR3 in amino acids: CASSSSNLNEQYF. The CDR3 DNA follows: TGTGCCAGCAGTTCCTCCAACCTGAACGAGCAGTACTTC.